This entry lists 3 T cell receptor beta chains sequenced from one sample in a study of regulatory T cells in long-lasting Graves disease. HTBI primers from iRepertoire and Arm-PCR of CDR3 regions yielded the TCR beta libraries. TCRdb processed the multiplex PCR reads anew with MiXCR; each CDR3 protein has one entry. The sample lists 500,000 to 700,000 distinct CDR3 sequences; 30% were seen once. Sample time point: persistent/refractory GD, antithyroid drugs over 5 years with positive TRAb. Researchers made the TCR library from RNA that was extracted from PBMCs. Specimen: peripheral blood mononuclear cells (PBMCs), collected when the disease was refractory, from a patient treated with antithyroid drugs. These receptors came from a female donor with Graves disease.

CDR3: CSAPSTLGNQPQHF. In DNA, the CDR3 is TGCAGTGCCCCCTCCACATTGGGGAATCAGCCCCAGCATTTT. This chain joins TRBV20-1 and TRBJ1-5; D unclear. The CDR3 contains 14 residues. With 6 bases removed from V and 4 bases from J, the gap between germline ends came to 16 bases. Germline lookup yields CDR1 DFQATT and CDR2 SNEGSKA (reference sequence).

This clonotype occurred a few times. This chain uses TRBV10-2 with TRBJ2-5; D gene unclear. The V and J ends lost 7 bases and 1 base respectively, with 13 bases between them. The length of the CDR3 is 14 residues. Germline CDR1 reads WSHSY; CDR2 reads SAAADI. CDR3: CASILDRSQETQYF. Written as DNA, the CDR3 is TGCGCCAGCATTCTGGACCGAAGCCAAGAGACCCAGTACTTC.

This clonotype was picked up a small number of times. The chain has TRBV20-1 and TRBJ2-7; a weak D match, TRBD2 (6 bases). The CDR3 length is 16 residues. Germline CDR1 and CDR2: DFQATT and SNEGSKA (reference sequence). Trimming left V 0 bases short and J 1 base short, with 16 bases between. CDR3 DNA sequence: TGCAGTGCTAGAGACTTTAGCGGAGACCAGTCCTACGAGCAGTACTTC. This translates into CSARDFSGDQSYEQYF.